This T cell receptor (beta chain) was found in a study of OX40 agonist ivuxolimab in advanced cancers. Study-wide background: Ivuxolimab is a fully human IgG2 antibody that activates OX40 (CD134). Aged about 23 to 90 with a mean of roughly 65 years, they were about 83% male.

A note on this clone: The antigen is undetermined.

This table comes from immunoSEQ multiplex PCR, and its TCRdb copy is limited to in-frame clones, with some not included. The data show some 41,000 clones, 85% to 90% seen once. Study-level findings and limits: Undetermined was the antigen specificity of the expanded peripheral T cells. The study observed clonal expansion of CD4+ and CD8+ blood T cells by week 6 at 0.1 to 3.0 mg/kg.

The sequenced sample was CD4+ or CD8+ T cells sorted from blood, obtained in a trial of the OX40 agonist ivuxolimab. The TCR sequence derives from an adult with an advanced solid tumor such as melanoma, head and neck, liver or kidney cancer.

CDR3: CASSRGGETQYF. The CDR3 nucleotides read TGTGCCAGCAGCAGGGGGGGAGAGACCCAGTACTTC. The J gene is TRBJ2-5, the V gene TRBV6-6; D is perhaps TRBD1 or TRBD2 (7 bases each). The CDR3 spans 12 residues. Trimming removed 6 bases from V and 4 bases from J, with 9 bases in between. CDR1 is MNHNY and CDR2 is SVGAGI in the germline V gene (reference sequence).